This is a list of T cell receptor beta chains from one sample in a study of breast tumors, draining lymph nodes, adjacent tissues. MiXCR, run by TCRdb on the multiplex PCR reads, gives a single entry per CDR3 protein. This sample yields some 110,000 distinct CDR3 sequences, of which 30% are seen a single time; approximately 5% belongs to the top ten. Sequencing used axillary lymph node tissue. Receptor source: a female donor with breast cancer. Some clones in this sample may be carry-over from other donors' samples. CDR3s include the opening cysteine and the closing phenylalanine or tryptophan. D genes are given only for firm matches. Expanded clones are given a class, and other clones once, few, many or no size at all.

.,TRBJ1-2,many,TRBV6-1,TGTGCCACAGATCGAGTTTGGCCGTCTAACTATGGCTACACCTTC,CATDRVWPSNYGYTF
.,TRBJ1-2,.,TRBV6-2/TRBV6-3,TGTGCCAGCCTGCGAGGCGGACACACAAACTATGGCTGCACCTTC,CASLRGGHTNYGCTF
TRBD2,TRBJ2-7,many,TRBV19,TGTGCCAGTAGTAGGGGGACTAGCGGGCTTCAGTACGAGCAGTACTTC,CASSRGTSGLQYEQYF
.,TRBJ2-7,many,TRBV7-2,TGTGCCAGCAGCTTCATGCGGAGCTCCTACGAGCAGTACTTC,CASSFMRSSYEQYF
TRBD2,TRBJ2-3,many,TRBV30,TGTGCCTGGAGTCCGGGACTAGCGGGAGATACGCAGTATTTT,CAWSPGLAGDTQYF
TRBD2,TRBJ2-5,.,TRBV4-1,TGCGCCAGCAGCCCAGCGGGACTAGCGGGACAAGAGACCCAGTACTTC,CASSPAGLAGQETQYF
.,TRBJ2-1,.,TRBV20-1,TGCAGTGCTAGATCAGGGCGAAGGGGGAACGAGCAGCTCTTC,CSARSGRRGNEQLF
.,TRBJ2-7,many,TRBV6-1,TGTGCCAGCACCTATGACAGGGCGGGATACGAGCAGTACTTC,CASTYDRAGYEQYF
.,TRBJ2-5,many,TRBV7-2,TGTGCCAGCAGCTTTGCCGGGGTAGAGACCCAGTACTTC,CASSFAGVETQYF
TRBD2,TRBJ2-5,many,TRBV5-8,TGTGCCAGCAGCGGAGGACTAGCGGGGGGGCCGGGGACTCAAGAGACCCAGTACTTC,CASSGGLAGGPGTQETQYF
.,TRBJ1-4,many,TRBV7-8,TGTGCCAGCAGCACGACTGGGGATAATGAAAAACTGTTTTTT,CASSTTGDNEKLFF
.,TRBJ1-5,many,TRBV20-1,TGCAGTGCTAGAGCCTCCCAGGTCCAGCATTTT,CSARASQVQHF
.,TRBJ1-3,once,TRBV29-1,TGCAGCGTTGAATTGGCAGGGACTGGAAACACCATATATTTT,CSVELAGTGNTIYF
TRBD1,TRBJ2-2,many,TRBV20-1,TGCAGTGCTAGAGTCGGGACAGGTCCGAACACCGGGGAGCTGTTTTTT,CSARVGTGPNTGELFF
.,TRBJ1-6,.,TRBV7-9,TGTGCCAGCAGTCCAAAGTTGTTAGATCCGAATTCACCCCTCCACTTT,CASSPKLLDPNSPLHF
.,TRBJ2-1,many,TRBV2,TGTGCCAGCAGTGGGGTACAGGAAAACAATGAGCAGTTCTTC,CASSGVQENNEQFF
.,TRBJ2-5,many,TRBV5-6,TGTGCCAGCAGCTACTCCGACCAAGAGACCCAGTACTTC,CASSYSDQETQYF
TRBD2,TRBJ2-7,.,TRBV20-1,TGCAGTGCTAGACCTAGCGGGAGAATAGGCGAGCAGTACTTC,CSARPSGRIGEQYF
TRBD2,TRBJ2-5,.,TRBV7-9,TGTGCCAGCAGCTTAAGGCCTAGCGGGGGGGCCCAAGAGACCCAGTACTTC,CASSLRPSGGAQETQYF
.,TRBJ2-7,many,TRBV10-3,TGTGCCATCAGTGAGTCATCGGCCGAGCAGTACTTC,CAISESSAEQYF
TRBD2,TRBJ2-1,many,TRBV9,TGTGCCAGCACCGATGGGAGGGCCAAAGGTAATGAGCAGTTCTTC,CASTDGRAKGNEQFF
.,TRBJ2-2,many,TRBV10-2,TGCGCCAGCAGTGACTGGATCCGACCTTCCGGGGAGCTGTTTTTT,CASSDWIRPSGELFF
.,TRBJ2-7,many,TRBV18,TGTGCCAGCTCACCTAGACAGGCGGTGGGCTACGAGCAGTACTTC,CASSPRQAVGYEQYF
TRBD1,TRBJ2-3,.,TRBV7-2,TGTGCCAGCAGCTTAGTGCCGGGACAGGGGGCAGATACGCAGTATTTT,CASSLVPGQGADTQYF
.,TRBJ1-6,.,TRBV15,TGTGCCACCAGCAGAGATTTAGGGTTGGGGTCACCCCTCCACTTT,CATSRDLGLGSPLHF
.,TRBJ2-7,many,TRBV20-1,TGCAGTGCTACCAGGGGGGCAGGGAGTCGGTACGAGCAGTACTTC,CSATRGAGSRYEQYF
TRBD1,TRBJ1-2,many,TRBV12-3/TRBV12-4,TGTGCCAGCAGTAAGACAGGGACTAACTATGGCTACACCTTC,CASSKTGTNYGYTF
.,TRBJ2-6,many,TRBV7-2,TGTGCCAGCAGCACAGGCTCGGGGAGGGCCAACGTCCTGACTTTC,CASSTGSGRANVLTF
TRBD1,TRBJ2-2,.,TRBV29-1,TGCGGCGTTGGTTGGACAGGGAGCGGGGAGCTGTTTTTT,CGVGWTGSGELFF
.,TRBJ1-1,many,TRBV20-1,TGCAGCGCCCCGCGGGGGAACACTGAAGCTTTCTTT,CSAPRGNTEAFF
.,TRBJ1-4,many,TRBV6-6,TGTGCCAGCAAAACCAACACAGGCGCTGCAACTAATGAAAAACTGTTTTTT,CASKTNTGAATNEKLFF
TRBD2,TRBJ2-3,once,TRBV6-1,TGTGCCAGCAGCCAAGCCTCTAGCGGGGGGTGGGCAAATGAGCAGTATTTT,CASSQASSGGWANEQYF
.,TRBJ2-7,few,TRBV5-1,TGCGCCAGCAGCTTGGGGGGGATCGAGCAGTACTTC,CASSLGGIEQYF
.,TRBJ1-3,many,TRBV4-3,TGCGCCAGCAGCTTCTCCCTGAGACAAGATGGAAACACCATATATTTT,CASSFSLRQDGNTIYF
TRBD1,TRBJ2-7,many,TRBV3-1,TGTGCCAGCAGCCAAGTACAGGGGCGGCACGAGCAGTACTTC,CASSQVQGRHEQYF
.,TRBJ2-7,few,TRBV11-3,TGTGCCAGCAGCCTCCCCCCCTACGAGCAGTACTTC,CASSLPPYEQYF
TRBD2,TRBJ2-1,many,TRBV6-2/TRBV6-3,TGTGCCAGCACGTCCCAGCGGGGGTTGGGAAATGAGCAGTTCTTC,CASTSQRGLGNEQFF
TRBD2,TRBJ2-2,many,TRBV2,TGTGCCAGCAGTGAATGGGTAGCGGGGAACACCGGGGAGCTGTTTTTT,CASSEWVAGNTGELFF
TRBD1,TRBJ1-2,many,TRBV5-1,TGCGCCAGCAGCTTGGAGGGGCTGACAGGGGCGAACTATGGCTACACCTTC,CASSLEGLTGANYGYTF
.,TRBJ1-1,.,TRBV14,TGTGCCAGCAGCCAAGAAGGGATTTGGGGTTGGACTGAAGCTTTCTTT,CASSQEGIWGWTEAFF
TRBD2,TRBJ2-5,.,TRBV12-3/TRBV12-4,TGTGCCAGCAGTTTGGGGACTAGCGGGAGATACGAGACCCGGTACTTC,CASSLGTSGRYETRYF
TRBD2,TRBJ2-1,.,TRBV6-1,TGTGCCAGCAGTGAAAGGGGGACTAGCGGGAGTGGAACGTCACGTGAGCAGTTCTTC,CASSERGTSGSGTSREQFF
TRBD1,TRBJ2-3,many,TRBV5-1,TGCGCCAGCAGCGCCGGGACAGGCCCAGATACGCAGTATTTT,CASSAGTGPDTQYF
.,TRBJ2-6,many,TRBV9,TGTGCCAGCAGTGGGGGGAGGTCTGGGGCCAACGTCCTGACTTTC,CASSGGRSGANVLTF
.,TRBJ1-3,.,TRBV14,TGTGCCAGCAGCCAAGATGCGGGGGCGAACACCATATATTTT,CASSQDAGANTIYF
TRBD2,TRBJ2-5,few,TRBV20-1,TGCAGTGCTAGAGGGCGGGGGGCCCAGTCCTTC,CSARGRGAQSF
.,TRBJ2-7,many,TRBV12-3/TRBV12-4,TGTGCCAGCAGTACAGTGGGGGCGTTTTACGAGCAGTACTTC,CASSTVGAFYEQYF
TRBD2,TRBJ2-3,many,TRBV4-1,TGCGCCAGCAGCCCTATTGGACTAGCGGGATCCTCTTTCACAGATACGCAGTATTTT,CASSPIGLAGSSFTDTQYF
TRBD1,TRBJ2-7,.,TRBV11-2,TGTGCCAGCAGCGGGACAGGTGGGGTCTACGAGCAGTACTTC,CASSGTGGVYEQYF
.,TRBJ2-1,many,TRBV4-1,TGCGCCAGCAGCCAAGTGAACGGGGGGCCTGACAATGAGCAGTTCTTC,CASSQVNGGPDNEQFF
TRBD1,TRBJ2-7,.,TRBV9,TGTGCCAGCAGCCTTGGGACAGGGGATTCCTACGAGCAGTACTTC,CASSLGTGDSYEQYF
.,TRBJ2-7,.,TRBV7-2,TGTGCCAGCAGCAAATCCGGGGGCCTCGAGCAGTACTTC,CASSKSGGLEQYF
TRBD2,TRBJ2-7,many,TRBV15,TGTGTCACCAGCAGCGCTAGCGGGAGTTCCTACGAGCAGTACTTC,CVTSSASGSSYEQYF
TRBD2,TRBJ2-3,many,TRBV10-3,TGTGCCATCAGTGAGGGTTTAGCGGGGGTCACAGATACGCAGTATTTT,CAISEGLAGVTDTQYF
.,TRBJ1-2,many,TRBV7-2,TGTGCCAGCAGCTTGCTGGCAGGTTTCAACTATGGCTACACCTTC,CASSLLAGFNYGYTF
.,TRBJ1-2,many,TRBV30,TGTGCCTGGAGTCTGGGGGTAGACTATGGCTACACCTTC,CAWSLGVDYGYTF
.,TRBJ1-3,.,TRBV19,TGTGCCAGTAGTATAACCGGGGGAAACACCATATATTTT,CASSITGGNTIYF
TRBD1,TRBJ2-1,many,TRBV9,TGTGCCAGCAGCGACGGGACAGGGGTCTACAATGAGCAGTTCTTC,CASSDGTGVYNEQFF